The 20 T cell receptor beta chains in this list originate from one sample, sequenced in a study of T cells expressing NK-cell markers. No DNA is given; TCRdb re-called the 5' RACE reads and lists each CDR3 protein once. The sample data list 90,000 to 130,000 distinct CDR3 sequences. Sequencing input: blood T cells: a sorted CD56 or NKG2C T cell subset, CD4+ or CD8+ T cells, or bulk PBMC T cells (not recorded which). The source is a woman between 18 and 70 years old in good health.

The CDR3 here is CASAAQGSADTQYF. The chain combines TRBV6-1 with TRBJ2-3; TCRdb's assignment of TRBD1 cannot be checked, as there is no DNA. Germline assignment: CDR1 MNHNS and CDR2 SASEGT. The CDR3 contains 14 residues.

The chain couples TRBV27 to TRBJ2-3; TCRdb picks TRBD1, but there is no DNA to check that call. Germline V gives CDR1 MNHEY, CDR2 SMNVEV (reference sequence). CDR3 size: 15 residues. The CDR3 region is CASSPRGGATDTQYF.

This chain connects TRBV10-3 to TRBJ1-2; TCRdb designates TRBD1, a call that cannot be tested without DNA. Germline V gene sequence: CDR1 ENHRY, CDR2 SYGVKD. The CDR3 consists of 15 residues. CDR3 sequence: CAISRGEGDIYGYTF.

This chain joins TRBV7-9 and TRBJ2-2. There are 14 residues in the CDR3. Looked up from germline, CDR1 is SEHNR and CDR2 is FQNEAQ (reference sequence). CDR3 region: CASSLTANTGELFF.

The chain links TRBV12-3 or TRBV12-4 to TRBJ1-5; TCRdb indicates TRBD1, and absent DNA this call remains unverified. The CDR3 contains 13 residues. The chain's CDR3 is CASSLGGWQPQHF.

The chain links TRBV30 to TRBJ2-2; TCRdb calls TRBD1, which cannot be checked without DNA. The CDR3 sequence is 15 residues long. Germline V gene data show CDR1 as GTSNPN and CDR2 as SVGIG (reference sequence). The CDR3 sequence is CAWSTPPDSTGELFF.

J is TRBJ2-7 and V is TRBV7-8. The CDR3 has 13 amino acids. Germline assignment: CDR1 SGHVS and CDR2 FQNEAQ. CDR3 region: CASGLGISYEQYF.

V and J are TRBV10-3 and TRBJ2-1. This CDR3 comprises 14 residues. Germline V gene lookup returns CDR1 ENHRY and CDR2 SYGVKD. CDR3 in amino acids: CAISESLETNEQFF.

The chain joins TRBV27 to TRBJ2-5; lacking DNA, the TRBD2 call made by TCRdb goes unchecked. CDR1 MNHEY and CDR2 SMNVEV come from the germline V gene (reference sequence). The CDR3 consists of 14 residues. The CDR3 is CASSGLAGEETQYF.

The rearrangement joins TRBV20-1 to TRBJ2-7; TCRdb calls TRBD2, which cannot be checked without DNA. The germline V gene encodes CDR1 DFQATT and CDR2 SNEGSKA (reference sequence). The CDR3 length is 14 residues. The CDR3: CSARGLAVTYEQYF.

The CDR3 sequence is CASSEAGGPGYEQYF. This chain uses TRBV2 with TRBJ2-7; TCRdb designates TRBD2, a call that cannot be tested without DNA. The CDR3 spans 15 residues. CDR1 SNHLY and CDR2 FYNNEI come from the germline V gene.

The V gene is TRBV20-1, the J gene TRBJ1-5. The V gene's germline CDR1 is DFQATT and CDR2 SNEGSKA (reference sequence). The CDR3 extends over 14 amino acids. CDR3 sequence reads: CSATGEGDNQPQHF.

This chain uses TRBV6-1 with TRBJ1-2; TCRdb gives TRBD1 as the D gene, but with no DNA this cannot be confirmed. CDR1 and CDR2 from the germline V gene are MNHNS and SASEGT. CDR3 length: 14 residues. CDR3: CASTTGTGGNGYTF.

The chain is built from TRBV6-1 and TRBJ2-2; without DNA, the TCRdb call of TRBD2 cannot be checked. This CDR3 is built from 17 residues. Germline CDR1 is MNHNS and CDR2 is SASEGT. The CDR3 sequence is CASTLGLAGGITGELFF.

This chain links TRBV4-3 with TRBJ1-6. Germline V CDR1 and CDR2: LGHNA, YSLEER. The CDR3 is 16 residues long. CDR3 loop: CASSQDRESHNSPLHF.

The chain uses TRBV9 and TRBJ2-1; TCRdb calls TRBD2, which cannot be checked without DNA. The CDR3 extends over 15 amino acids. Germline V gene data show CDR1 as SGDLS and CDR2 as YYNGEE. The CDR3 loop is CASSPEAGGAYEQFF. Together with reference TRBV9 and TRBJ2-1, the CDR3 gives the full variable domain: DSGVTQTPKHLITATGQRVTLRCSPRSGDLSVYWYQQSLDQGLQFLIQYYNGEERAKGNILERFSAQQFPDLHSELNLSSLELGDSALYFCASSPEAGGAYEQFFGPGTRLTVL.

The rearrangement joins TRBV15 to TRBJ2-7; TCRdb calls TRBD1, which cannot be checked without DNA. The CDR3 consists of 14 residues. Germline lookup yields CDR1 LNHNV and CDR2 YYDKDF (reference sequence). CDR3 protein: CATSSGQGGFEQYF.

The rearrangement links TRBV4-1 to TRBJ1-2; TCRdb lists TRBD1, though no DNA is available to test this call. The CDR3 is made up of 15 amino acids. Germline CDR1 MGHRA, CDR2 YSYEKL. The CDR3 here is CASSQVEGQVYGYTF.

The genes are TRBV6-5 and TRBJ1-4; TCRdb proposes TRBD1, but this gene call is untestable without DNA. Germline V gene lookup returns CDR1 MNHEY and CDR2 SVGAGI. The CDR3 contains 15 residues. The CDR3 loop reads CASSSDRAESEKLFF.

V is TRBV2 and J is TRBJ2-1; the D call from TCRdb, TRBD2, cannot be confirmed without DNA. This CDR3 comprises 17 residues. Looked up from germline, CDR1 is SNHLY and CDR2 is FYNNEI. CDR3 loop: CASSEGLAEWTYNEQFF.